These 28 T cell receptor beta chains were sequenced from one sample in a study of cytomegalovirus exposure and HLA in healthy donors. The PCR used 60 Vbeta and 13 Jbeta primers. Libraries were prepared by immunoSEQ multiplex PCR; TCRdb keeps only in-frame clonotypes and omits some of them. The table shows over 95,000 clones, with around three quarters occurring only once. Material for sequencing was PBMCs. These receptors were taken from a female donor in good health and CMV-seronegative.

V and J are TRBV5-4 and TRBJ1-4, with a possible D match to TRBD1 (5 bases). The germline V and J ends were trimmed by 1 base and 7 bases, with 14 bases remaining between them. The CDR3 covers 15 residues. Looked up from germline, CDR1 is SGHNT and CDR2 is YYREEE (reference sequence). The CDR3 bases are TGTGCCAGCAGCTTGTTCGGCAGGGAAGGTGAAAAACTGTTTTTT. Translating gives CASSLFGREGEKLFF.

This clone appeared a single time. J is TRBJ2-1 and V is TRBV6-5; TRBD2 aligns across 12 bases. V shed 4 bases and J 13 bases; nucleotides not matched to a gene: 11. The CDR3 spans 15 residues. Germline values: CDR1 MNHEY, CDR2 SVGAGI. The CDR3 is CASSFLAGGRGLQFF. CDR3 DNA: TGTGCCAGCAGTTTTCTAGCGGGGGGGCGGGGGCTACAGTTCTTC.

The chain joins TRBV29-1 to TRBJ1-5; D is perhaps TRBD1 (6 bases). The CDR3 extends over 13 amino acids. Trimming removed 6 bases at V and 2 bases at J, with 11 bases between. Germline V gives CDR1 SQVTM, CDR2 ANQGSEA. CDR3 region: CSVRSGGNQPQHF. The CDR3, as DNA: TGCAGCGTGAGGTCAGGGGGCAATCAGCCCCAGCATTTT.

The chain is built from TRBV4-3 and TRBJ2-3, with 9 bases aligning to TRBD2. V was clipped by 1 base and J by 1 base; unmatched bases: 3. The CDR3 covers 16 residues. CDR1 is LGHNA, CDR2 YSLEER, per germline. CDR3 nucleotides: TGCGCCAGCAGCCAAGTGGTAGCGGGGGGCACAGATACGCAGTATTTT. Its protein product is CASSQVVAGGTDTQYF.

J is TRBJ1-1 and V is TRBV5-4, with D unresolved. V lost 4 bases and J lost 0, with 10 bases in between. The germline gives CDR1 SGHNT, CDR2 YYREEE (reference sequence). This CDR3 has 14 amino acids. The DNA for the CDR3 is TGTGCCAGCAGCCCGGGGTTAGTGAACACTGAAGCTTTCTTT. This translates into CASSPGLVNTEAFF.

This clone was recorded only once. The J gene is TRBJ2-3, the V gene TRBV2; 13 bases are a match to TRBD2. With V trimmed by 5 bases and J by 5 bases, 10 bases remained unmatched. This CDR3 is 17 amino acids long. Germline V gene data show CDR1 as SNHLY and CDR2 as FYNNEI. The DNA of the CDR3 is TGTGCCAGCAGTCCTCCGGGACTAGCGGGGTTTGTAGATACGCAGTATTTT. It yields the protein CASSPPGLAGFVDTQYF.

The chain has TRBV10-3 and TRBJ2-2; 10 nucleotides match TRBD2. There are 14 residues in the CDR3. The trim removed 5 bases at V and 10 bases at J, leaving 7 bases unmatched. The germline gives CDR1 ENHRY, CDR2 SYGVKD. The CDR3 loop reads CAISQAGGREELFF. DNA of the CDR3: TGTGCCATCAGTCAAGCGGGGGGGCGTGAGGAGCTGTTTTTT.

The rearrangement links TRBV21-1 to TRBJ1-1. TRBV21-1 is assigned pseudogene status. The CDR3 covers 13 residues. The CDR3 DNA is TGTGCCAGTCCGCTACGTCGGGAGAAAAAAGCTTTCTTT. Amino acid sequence: CASPLRREKKAFF.

DNA of the CDR3: TGCGCCAGCAGCAATCAGGGGGCGAACACTGAAGCTTTCTTT. This gives the protein CASSNQGANTEAFF. The V call is TRBV10-2, the J call TRBJ1-1; 8 bases are a match to TRBD1. The CDR3 loop spans 14 amino acids. CDR1 and CDR2 from the germline V gene are WSHSY and SAAADI. Germline trimming cut 6 bases from V and 1 base from J; bases unmatched to any gene: 4.

CDR3: CSVGAGGQNTGELFF. CDR3 in DNA: TGCAGCGTTGGAGCGGGGGGGCAAAACACCGGGGAGCTGTTTTTT. The chain has TRBV29-1 and TRBJ2-2; 10 nucleotides match TRBD2. V dropped 4 bases and J dropped 2; count of bases not matched to a gene: 4. CDR3 size: 15 residues. In germline, CDR1 is SQVTM, CDR2 ANQGSEA.

V is TRBV11-2 and J is TRBJ2-1; D may be TRBD1 (5 bases). The V end was cut by 2 bases, the J end by 7 bases, with 9 bases between. This CDR3 has 13 residues. CDR1 and CDR2 (germline): SGHAT, FQNNGV. Here the CDR3 DNA reads TGTGCCAGCAGCTTAACAGGCCCTAATGAGCAGTTCTTC. Amino acid sequence: CASSLTGPNEQFF.

The genes are TRBV14 and TRBJ2-3; D not certain. Germline-derived CDR1 and CDR2 are SGHDN and FVKESK. V was shortened by 4 bases and J by 0 bases, with 8 bases between the two germline ends. The CDR3 consists of 14 residues. The CDR3 sequence is CASSPEWSTDTQYF. For the CDR3, the DNA is TGTGCCAGCAGCCCGGAGTGGAGCACAGATACGCAGTATTTT. The full variable domain, completed using reference TRBV14 and TRBJ2-3, is EAGVTQFPSHSVIEKGQTVTLRCDPISGHDNLYWYRRVMGKEIKFLLHFVKESKQDESGMPNNRFLAERTGGTYSTLKVQPAELEDSGVYFCASSPEWSTDTQYFGPGTRLTVL.

This sequence joins TRBV5-1 and TRBJ2-5; tentatively, D is TRBD2 (7 bases). Trimming took 4 bases from V and 3 from J, leaving 10 bases between them. CDR3 length: 13 amino acids. Per germline, CDR1 SGHRS and CDR2 YFSETQ. CDR3 protein: CASSGGAEETQYF. CDR3 DNA sequence: TGCGCCAGCAGCGGGGGGGCGGAAGAGACCCAGTACTTC.

This chain connects TRBV7-2 to TRBJ2-5; 10 bases map to TRBD2. Germline CDR1 is SGHTA and CDR2 is FQGNSA. Trimming took 1 base from V and 2 from J; bases not matched to a gene: 4. CDR3 length equals 16 residues. CDR3 DNA sequence: TGTGCCAGCAGCTTAGGTGGAGCGGGGGGGCAAGAGACCCAGTACTTC. Protein: CASSLGGAGGQETQYF.

The chain recombines TRBV6-4 with TRBJ1-6, with unresolved D. Germline V CDR1 and CDR2: MRHNA, SNTAGT. Trimming stripped 2 bases from V and 14 bases from J, with 16 bases between. The length of the CDR3 is 14 residues. CDR3 coding DNA: TGTGCCAGCAGTGACCCCGAATCAGGTGCATCCCTCCACTTT. Its protein is CASSDPESGASLHF.

CDR3 sequence: CASSSGNNEQFF. CDR3 DNA: TGTGCCAGCAGCTCAGGGAACAATGAGCAGTTCTTC. The V call is TRBV7-3, the J call TRBJ2-1, with D maybe TRBD1 (5 bases). CDR1 and CDR2 from the germline V gene are SGHTA and FQGTGA. The germline V and J ends were trimmed by 4 bases and 5 bases, with 6 bases remaining between them. The CDR3 sequence is 12 residues long.

This sequence joins TRBV5-1 and TRBJ2-7; 14 bases map to TRBD2. Germline CDR1 is SGHRS and CDR2 is YFSETQ. The CDR3 is 15 amino acids. V was clipped by 4 bases and J by 6 bases; unmatched bases: 6. CDR3 sequence (DNA): TGCGCCAGCAGCCCGAAAGGGACTAGCGGGGGCGAGCAGTACTTC. Its protein is CASSPKGTSGGEQYF.

V usage is TRBV5-8 and J usage is TRBJ2-5; 9 nucleotides line up with TRBD1. CDR1 and CDR2 (germline): SGHTS, YDEGEE. This CDR3 has 13 amino acids. V dropped 5 bases and J dropped 5; count of bases not matched to a gene: 4. In nucleotides, the CDR3 is TGTGCCAGCAGAGGGACAGGGCAGGAGACCCAGTACTTC. This encodes CASRGTGQETQYF. Full variable domain (remainder filled in from reference TRBV5-8 and TRBJ2-5): EAGVTQSPTHLIKTRGQQATLRCSPISGHTSVYWYQQALGLGLQFLLWYDEGEERNRGNFPPRFSGRQFPNYSSELNVNALELEDSALYLCASRGTGQETQYFGPGTRLLVL.

The chain recombines TRBV5-8 with TRBJ1-6; the match to TRBD1 covers 8 bases. The CDR3 totals 14 residues. With 1 base clipped from V and 13 bases from J, the junction kept 7 bases outside the gene matches. CDR1 and CDR2 from the germline V gene are SGHTS and YDEGEE. The CDR3 protein is CASSLRQGTEPLHF. CDR3 DNA: TGTGCCAGCAGCTTGAGACAGGGGACGGAGCCCCTCCACTTT.

The chain combines TRBV29-1 with TRBJ1-1; weak D call: TRBD1 (5 bases). Germline V lookup: CDR1 SQVTM, CDR2 ANQGSEA. The CDR3 has 13 residues. V was trimmed by 4 bases and J by 0 bases, leaving 9 bases between them. The CDR3 spells CSVVGAMNTEAFF. The CDR3 nucleotides read TGCAGCGTTGTAGGGGCCATGAACACTGAAGCTTTCTTT.

The sample holds a few counts of this clone. J is TRBJ2-7 and V is TRBV18, with no clear D. The ends were cut back, 6 bases at V and 2 bases at J, with 14 bases in the middle. Germline V gene sequence: CDR1 KGHSH, CDR2 LQKENI. CDR3 length: 14 residues. CDR3 sequence reads: CASSREAATYEQYF. DNA for the CDR3: TGTGCCAGCTCCCGCGAGGCAGCAACCTACGAGCAGTACTTC.

Turning to this clone: This same CDR3 is encoded by further DNA sequences in the sample. The chain has TRBV27 and TRBJ2-3; D unclear. Per germline, CDR1 MNHEY and CDR2 SMNVEV (reference sequence). V was pared by 5 bases and J by 0 bases, with 9 bases between. CDR3 length: 14 amino acids. Written as DNA, the CDR3 is TGTGCCAGCAGTCGACATCCTAGCACAGATACGCAGTATTTT. It encodes CASSRHPSTDTQYF.

The chain links TRBV19 to TRBJ2-5, with 7 positions matching TRBD1. Germline trimming cut 6 bases from V and 4 bases from J; bases unmatched to any gene: 11. Germline lookup yields CDR1 LNHDA and CDR2 SQIVND (reference sequence). The CDR3 is 15 amino acids. CDR3 protein: CASRGAGTVVETQYF. DNA of the CDR3: TGTGCCAGTAGAGGGGCCGGGACAGTGGTAGAGACCCAGTACTTC.

J is TRBJ2-3 and V is TRBV7-8, with 8 positions matching TRBD2. Losses at the gene ends were 6 bases for V and 2 bases for J; bases not matched to a gene: 7. The CDR3 is 15 amino acids. Germline loops: CDR1 SGHVS, CDR2 FQNEAQ. CDR3 DNA sequence: TGTGCCAGCAGTGAGCGGGGGAGATCCACAGATACGCAGTATTTT. Protein product: CASSERGRSTDTQYF.

This sequence joins TRBV7-2 and TRBJ1-4, with TRBD1 matching 7 bases. Looked up from germline, CDR1 is SGHTA and CDR2 is FQGNSA. The CDR3 spans 15 residues. V lost 6 bases and J lost 3; bases outside the gene matches: 7. Here the CDR3 reads CASRRQGQSNEKLFF. As DNA, the CDR3 is TGTGCCAGCAGACGCCAGGGACAGTCTAATGAAAAACTGTTTTTT.

V gene TRBV6-1 combines with J gene TRBJ2-7, with 11 bases fitting TRBD2. The V and J ends lost 3 bases and 6 bases, in that order; junction bases with no gene match: 4. CDR3 length: 14 amino acids. Germline loops: CDR1 MNHNS, CDR2 SASEGT. The CDR3 sequence: CASSERSGGAEQYF. The DNA of the CDR3 is TGTGCCAGCAGTGAGCGTAGCGGGGGGGCCGAGCAGTACTTC.

The rearrangement joins TRBV19 to TRBJ1-5, with 12 bases fitting TRBD1. V lost 0 bases, J lost 11 bases, and 5 bases stayed unmatched. Germline V gene data show CDR1 as LNHDA and CDR2 as SQIVND (reference sequence). The CDR3 consists of 15 residues. The CDR3 here is CASSIDGDRGLTQHF. The CDR3 DNA sequence: TGTGCCAGTAGTATAGATGGGGACAGGGGGCTGACCCAGCATTTT. Based on the CDR3 plus reference TRBV19 and TRBJ1-5, the full variable domain is DGGITQSPKYLFRKEGQNVTLSCEQNLNHDAMYWYRQDPGQGLRLIYYSQIVNDFQKGDIAEGYSVSREKKESFPLTVTSAQKNPTAFYLCASSIDGDRGLTQHFGDGTRLSIL.

The chain is built from TRBV4-3 and TRBJ1-2, with a possible D match to TRBD1 (5 bases). Deletions cut 0 bases from V and 8 bases from J, with 13 bases between. Germline-derived CDR1 and CDR2 are LGHNA and YSLEER. The CDR3 contains 14 residues. In nucleotides, the CDR3 is TGCGCCAGCAGCCAAGAAGGAAACAGGCCCGGCTACACCTTC. It specifies CASSQEGNRPGYTF.